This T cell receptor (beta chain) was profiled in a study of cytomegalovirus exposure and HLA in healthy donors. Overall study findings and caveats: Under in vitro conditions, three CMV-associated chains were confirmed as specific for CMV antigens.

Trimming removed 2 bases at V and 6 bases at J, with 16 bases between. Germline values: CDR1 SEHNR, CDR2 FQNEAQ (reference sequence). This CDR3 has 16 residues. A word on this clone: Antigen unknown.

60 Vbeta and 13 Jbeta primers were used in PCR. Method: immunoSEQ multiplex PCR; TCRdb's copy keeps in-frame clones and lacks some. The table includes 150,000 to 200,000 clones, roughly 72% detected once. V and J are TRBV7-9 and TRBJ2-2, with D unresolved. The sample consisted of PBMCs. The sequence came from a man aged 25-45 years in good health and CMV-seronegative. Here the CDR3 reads CASSLLSQVIAGELFF. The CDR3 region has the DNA TGTGCCAGCAGCTTACTGTCTCAGGTTATCGCCGGGGAGCTGTTTTTT.